This T cell receptor (beta chain) was identified in a study of T-cell reconstitution after alpha-beta-depleted transplantation in children. This clonotype was counted between two and nine times. Its matching antigen is unknown. For TCRbeta, the library was prepared with unique molecular identifiers. TCRdb used MiXCR to reprocess the PCR reads, holding one entry per CDR3 protein. The sample records 700,000 to 850,000 distinct CDR3 sequences, less than 20% being singletons. The length of the CDR3 is 15 residues. V gave up 2 bases and J gave up 1 base; unmatched junction bases: 2. Study-wide findings and caveats: Alpha-beta T cells present about two months after transplant were reported to originate from several hundred expanded graft clones. The authors attributed T-cell counts and diversity one year after transplant mostly to newly produced T cells.

Sequenced material: PBMCs, mostly from graft donor cells, taken 360 days after TCRalphabeta/CD19-depleted stem cell transplant. The V gene is TRBV12-3 or TRBV12-4, the J gene TRBJ2-5, with TRBD1 identical over 9 bases. This clonotype was obtained from a male patient between 10 and 17 years old who had a stem cell transplant for acute lymphoblastic leukemia, so the T cells may come from the graft donor. In nucleotides, the CDR3 is TGTGCCAGCAGTTTACGGGGACAGGGCCAAGAGACCCAGTACTTC. Encoded protein: CASSLRGQGQETQYF.